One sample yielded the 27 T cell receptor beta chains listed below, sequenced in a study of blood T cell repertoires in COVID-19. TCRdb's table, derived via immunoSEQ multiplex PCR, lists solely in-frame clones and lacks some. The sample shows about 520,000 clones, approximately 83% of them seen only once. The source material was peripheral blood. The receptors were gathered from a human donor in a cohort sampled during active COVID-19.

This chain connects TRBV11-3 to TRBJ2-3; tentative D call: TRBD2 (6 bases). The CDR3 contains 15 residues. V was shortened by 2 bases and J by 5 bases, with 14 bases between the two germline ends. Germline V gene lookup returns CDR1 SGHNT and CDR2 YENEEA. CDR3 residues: CASSLQGKEGDTQYF. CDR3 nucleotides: TGTGCCAGCAGCTTACAGGGAAAGGAGGGAGATACGCAGTATTTT. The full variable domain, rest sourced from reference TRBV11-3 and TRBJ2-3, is EAGVVQSPRYKIIEKKQPVAFWCNPISGHNTLYWYLQNLGQGPELLIRYENEEAVDDSQLPKDRFSAERLKGVDSTLKIQPAELGDSAVYLCASSLQGKEGDTQYFGPGTRLTVL.

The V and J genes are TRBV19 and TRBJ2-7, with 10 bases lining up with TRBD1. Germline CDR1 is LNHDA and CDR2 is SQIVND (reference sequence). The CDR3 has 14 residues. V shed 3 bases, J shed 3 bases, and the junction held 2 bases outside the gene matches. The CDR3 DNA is TGTGCCAGTAGTATCGGGGACAGGGGCTACGAGCAGTACTTC. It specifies CASSIGDRGYEQYF.

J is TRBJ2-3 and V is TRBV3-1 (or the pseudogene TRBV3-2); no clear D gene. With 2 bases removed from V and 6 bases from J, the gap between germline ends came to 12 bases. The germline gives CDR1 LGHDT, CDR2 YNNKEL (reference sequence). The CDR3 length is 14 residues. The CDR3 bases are TGTGCCAGCAGCCAAAGGTTGGCGAGGGATACGCAGTATTTT. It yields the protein CASSQRLARDTQYF.

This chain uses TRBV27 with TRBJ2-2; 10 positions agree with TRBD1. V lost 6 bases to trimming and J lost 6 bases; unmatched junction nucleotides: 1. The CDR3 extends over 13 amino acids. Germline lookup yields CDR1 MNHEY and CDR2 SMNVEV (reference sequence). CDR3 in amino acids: CASRGQGAGELFF. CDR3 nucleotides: TGTGCCAGCAGAGGACAGGGGGCCGGGGAGCTGTTTTTT.

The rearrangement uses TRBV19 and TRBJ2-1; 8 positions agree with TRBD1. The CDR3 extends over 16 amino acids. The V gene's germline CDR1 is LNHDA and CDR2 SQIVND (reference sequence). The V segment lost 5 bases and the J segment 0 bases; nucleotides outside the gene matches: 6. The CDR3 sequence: CASSSLQGGSYNEQFF. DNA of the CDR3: TGTGCCAGTAGTTCGCTACAGGGGGGCTCCTACAATGAGCAGTTCTTC.

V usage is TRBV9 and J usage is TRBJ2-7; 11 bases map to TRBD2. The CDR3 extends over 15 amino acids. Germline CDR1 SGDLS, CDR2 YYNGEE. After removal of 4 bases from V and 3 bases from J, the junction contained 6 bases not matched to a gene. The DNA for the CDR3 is TGTGCCAGCAGCCCGGGACTAGCGGAGTTCTACGAGCAGTACTTC. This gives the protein CASSPGLAEFYEQYF.

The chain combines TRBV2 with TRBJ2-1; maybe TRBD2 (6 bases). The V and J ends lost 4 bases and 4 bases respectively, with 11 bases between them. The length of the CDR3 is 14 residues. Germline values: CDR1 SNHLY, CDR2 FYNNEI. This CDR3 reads CASSGVAAYNEQFF. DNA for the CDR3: TGTGCCAGCAGTGGGGTAGCGGCGTACAATGAGCAGTTCTTC.

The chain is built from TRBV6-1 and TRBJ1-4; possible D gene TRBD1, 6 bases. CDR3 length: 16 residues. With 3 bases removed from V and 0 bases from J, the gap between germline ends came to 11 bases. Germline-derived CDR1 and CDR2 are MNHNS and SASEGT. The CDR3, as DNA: TGTGCCAGCAGTGATGTGGGGACATCAACTAATGAAAAACTGTTTTTT. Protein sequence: CASSDVGTSTNEKLFF.

The CDR3 is CASRHRIRASGKVETQYF. The CDR3 DNA is TGTGCCAGCAGACATCGAATCAGGGCTAGCGGGAAAGTGGAGACCCAGTACTTC. The chain links TRBV28 to TRBJ2-5; 9 positions match TRBD2. The trim removed 6 bases at V and 5 bases at J, leaving 19 bases unmatched. CDR3 length equals 18 residues. In germline, CDR1 is MDHEN, CDR2 SYDVKM.

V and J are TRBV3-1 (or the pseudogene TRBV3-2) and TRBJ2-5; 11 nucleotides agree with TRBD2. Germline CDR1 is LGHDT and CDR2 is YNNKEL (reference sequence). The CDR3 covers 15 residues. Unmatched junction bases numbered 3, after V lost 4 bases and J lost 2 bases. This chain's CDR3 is CASSRLAGKQETQYF. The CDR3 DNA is TGTGCCAGCAGCCGACTAGCGGGAAAGCAAGAGACCCAGTACTTC.

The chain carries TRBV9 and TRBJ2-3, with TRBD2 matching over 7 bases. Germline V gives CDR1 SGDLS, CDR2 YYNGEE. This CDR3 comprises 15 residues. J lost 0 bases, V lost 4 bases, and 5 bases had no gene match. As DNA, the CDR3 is TGTGCCAGCAGCTGGTCTAGCGGTAGCACAGATACGCAGTATTTT. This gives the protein CASSWSSGSTDTQYF.

The CDR3: CASRLTSGRACEQYF. For the CDR3, the DNA is TGTGCAAGTCGCCTTACTAGCGGGAGGGCCTGCGAGCAGTACTTC. The rearrangement links TRBV12-2 to TRBJ2-7; the D call of TRBD2 is as the table states it, not checked on the DNA. TRBV12-2 is an annotated pseudogene. The CDR3 covers 15 residues.

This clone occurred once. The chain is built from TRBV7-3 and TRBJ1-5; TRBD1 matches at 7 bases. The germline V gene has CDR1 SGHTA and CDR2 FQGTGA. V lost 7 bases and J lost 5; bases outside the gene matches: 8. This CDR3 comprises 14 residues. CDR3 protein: CASTPDRAYQPQHF. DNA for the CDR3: TGTGCCAGCACCCCTGACAGGGCCTATCAGCCCCAGCATTTT.

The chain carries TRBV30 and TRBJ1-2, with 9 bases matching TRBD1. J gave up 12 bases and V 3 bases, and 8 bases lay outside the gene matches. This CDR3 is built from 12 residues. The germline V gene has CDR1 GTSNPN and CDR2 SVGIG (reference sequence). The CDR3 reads CAWRGQGIVNTF. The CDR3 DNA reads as TGTGCCTGGAGGGGACAGGGTATTGTCAACACCTTC. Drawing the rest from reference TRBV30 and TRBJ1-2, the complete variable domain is SQTIHQWPATLVQPVGSPLSLECTVEGTSNPNLYWYRQAAGRGLQLLFYSVGIGQISSEVPQNLSASRPQDRQFILSSKKLLLSDSGFYLCAWRGQGIVNTFGSGTRLTVV.

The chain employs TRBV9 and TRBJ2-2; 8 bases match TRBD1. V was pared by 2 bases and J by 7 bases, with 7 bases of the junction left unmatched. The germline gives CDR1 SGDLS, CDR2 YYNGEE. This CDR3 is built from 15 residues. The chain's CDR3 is CASSVVRGPIGELFF. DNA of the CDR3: TGTGCCAGCAGCGTGGTCAGGGGGCCGATCGGGGAGCTGTTTTTT.

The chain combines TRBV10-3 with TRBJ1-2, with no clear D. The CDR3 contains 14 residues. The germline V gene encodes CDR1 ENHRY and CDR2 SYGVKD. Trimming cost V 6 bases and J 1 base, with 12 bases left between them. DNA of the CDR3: TGTGCCATCAGCGCTGACATTTATAACTATGGCTACACCTTC. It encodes CAISADIYNYGYTF.

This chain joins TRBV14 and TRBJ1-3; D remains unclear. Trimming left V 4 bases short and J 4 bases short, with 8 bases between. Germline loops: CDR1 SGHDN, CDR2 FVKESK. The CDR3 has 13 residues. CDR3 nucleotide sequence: TGTGCCAGCAGCCTTTCACAGGGAAACACCATATATTTT. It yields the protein CASSLSQGNTIYF.

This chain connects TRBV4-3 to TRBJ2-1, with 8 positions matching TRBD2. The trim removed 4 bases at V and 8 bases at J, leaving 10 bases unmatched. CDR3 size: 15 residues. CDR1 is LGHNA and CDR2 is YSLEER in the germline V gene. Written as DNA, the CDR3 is TGCGCCAGCAGCCGCAGTGGGACTAGTAGGTATGAGCAGTTCTTC. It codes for CASSRSGTSRYEQFF.

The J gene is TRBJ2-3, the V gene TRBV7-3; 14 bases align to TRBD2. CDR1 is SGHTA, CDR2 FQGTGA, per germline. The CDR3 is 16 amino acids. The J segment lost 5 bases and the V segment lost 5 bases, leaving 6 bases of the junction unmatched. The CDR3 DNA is TGTGCCAGCAGCCTGGGACTAGCGGGAGCTAGAGATACGCAGTATTTT. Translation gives CASSLGLAGARDTQYF.

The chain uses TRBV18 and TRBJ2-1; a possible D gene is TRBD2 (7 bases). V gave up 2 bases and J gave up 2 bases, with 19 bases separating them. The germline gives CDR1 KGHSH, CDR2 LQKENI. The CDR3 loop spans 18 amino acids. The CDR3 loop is CASSPTGGGNGAYNEQFF. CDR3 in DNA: TGTGCCAGCTCACCAACGGGGGGCGGGAACGGTGCCTACAATGAGCAGTTCTTC.

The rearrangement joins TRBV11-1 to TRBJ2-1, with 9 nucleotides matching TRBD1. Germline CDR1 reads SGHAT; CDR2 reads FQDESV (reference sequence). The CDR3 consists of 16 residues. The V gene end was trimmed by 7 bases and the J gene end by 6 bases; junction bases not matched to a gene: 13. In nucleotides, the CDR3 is TGTGCCAGCACCCCAGGTGGGACAGGGTCCCGCAATGAGCAGTTCTTC. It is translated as CASTPGGTGSRNEQFF.

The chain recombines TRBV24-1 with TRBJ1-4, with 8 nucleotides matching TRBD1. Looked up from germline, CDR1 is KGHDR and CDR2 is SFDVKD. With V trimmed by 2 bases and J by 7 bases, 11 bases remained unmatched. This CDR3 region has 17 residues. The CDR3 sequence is CATSDSFPGQVTEKLFF. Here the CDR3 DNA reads TGTGCCACCAGTGATTCTTTTCCGGGACAGGTGACTGAAAAACTGTTTTTT.

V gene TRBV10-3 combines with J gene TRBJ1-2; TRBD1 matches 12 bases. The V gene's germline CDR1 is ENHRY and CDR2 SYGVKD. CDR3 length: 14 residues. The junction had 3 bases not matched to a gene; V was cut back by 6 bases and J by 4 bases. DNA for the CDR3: TGTGCCATCAGGGGGACAGGGGGCGCCTATGGCTACACCTTC. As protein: CAIRGTGGAYGYTF.

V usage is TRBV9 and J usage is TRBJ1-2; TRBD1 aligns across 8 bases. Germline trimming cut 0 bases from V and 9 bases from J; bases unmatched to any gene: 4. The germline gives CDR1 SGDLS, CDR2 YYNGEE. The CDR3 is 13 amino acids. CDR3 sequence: CASSVAGGARYTF. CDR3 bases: TGTGCCAGCAGCGTAGCAGGGGGCGCTCGCTACACCTTC. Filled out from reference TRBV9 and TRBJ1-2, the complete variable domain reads DSGVTQTPKHLITATGQRVTLRCSPRSGDLSVYWYQQSLDQGLQFLIQYYNGEERAKGNILERFSAQQFPDLHSELNLSSLELGDSALYFCASSVAGGARYTFGSGTRLTVV.

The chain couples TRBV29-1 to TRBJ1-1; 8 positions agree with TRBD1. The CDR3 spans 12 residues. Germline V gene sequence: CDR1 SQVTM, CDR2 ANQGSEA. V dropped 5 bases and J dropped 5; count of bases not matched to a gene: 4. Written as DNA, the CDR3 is TGCAGCGTTTGGACAGGGAGGACTGAAGCTTTCTTT. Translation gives CSVWTGRTEAFF.

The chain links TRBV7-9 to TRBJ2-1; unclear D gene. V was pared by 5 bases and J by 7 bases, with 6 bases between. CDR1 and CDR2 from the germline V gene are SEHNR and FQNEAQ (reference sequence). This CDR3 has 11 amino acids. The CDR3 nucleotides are TGTGCCAGCAGCCTCGAGAATGAGCAGTTCTTC. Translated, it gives CASSLENEQFF.

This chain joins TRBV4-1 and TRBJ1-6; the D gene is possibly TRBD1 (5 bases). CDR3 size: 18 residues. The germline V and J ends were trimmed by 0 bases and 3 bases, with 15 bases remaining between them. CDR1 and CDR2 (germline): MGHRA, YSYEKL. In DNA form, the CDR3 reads TGCGCCAGCAGCCAAGAAGGGTCGACAGCGGGCTATAATTCACCCCTCCACTTT. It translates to CASSQEGSTAGYNSPLHF.